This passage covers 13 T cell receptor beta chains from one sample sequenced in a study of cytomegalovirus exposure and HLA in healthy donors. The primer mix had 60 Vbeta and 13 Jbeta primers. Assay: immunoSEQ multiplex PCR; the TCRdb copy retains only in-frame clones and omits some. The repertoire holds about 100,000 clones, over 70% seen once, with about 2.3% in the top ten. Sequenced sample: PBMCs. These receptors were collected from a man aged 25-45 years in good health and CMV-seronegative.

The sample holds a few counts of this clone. CDR3 loop: CASSGDNNQPQHF. Written as DNA, the CDR3 is TGTGCCAGCAGTGGGGACAACAATCAGCCCCAGCATTTT. The chain has TRBV2 and TRBJ1-5, with D perhaps matching TRBD1 (6 bases). Trimming pared 4 bases from V and 3 bases from J, leaving 7 bases between. From germline, CDR1 is SNHLY and CDR2 FYNNEI. This CDR3 contains 13 residues. Using reference TRBV2 and TRBJ1-5 for the parts outside the CDR3, the full variable domain is EPEVTQTPSHQVTQMGQEVILRCVPISNHLYFYWYRQILGQKVEFLVSFYNNEISEKSEIFDDQFSVERPDGSNFTLKIRSTKLEDSAMYFCASSGDNNQPQHFGDGTRLSIL.

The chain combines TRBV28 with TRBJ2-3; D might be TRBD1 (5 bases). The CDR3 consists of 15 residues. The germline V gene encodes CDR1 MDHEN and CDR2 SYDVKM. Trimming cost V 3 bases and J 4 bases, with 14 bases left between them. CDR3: CASSFAYSRADTQYF. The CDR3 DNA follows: TGTGCCAGCAGTTTCGCTTACTCCAGGGCAGATACGCAGTATTTT.

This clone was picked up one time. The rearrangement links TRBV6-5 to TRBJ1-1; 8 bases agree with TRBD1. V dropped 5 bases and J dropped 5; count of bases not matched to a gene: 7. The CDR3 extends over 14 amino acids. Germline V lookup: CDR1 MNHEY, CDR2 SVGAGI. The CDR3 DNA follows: TGTGCCAGCAGTCTCGACAGGGGATTAACTGAAGCTTTCTTT. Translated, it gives CASSLDRGLTEAFF.

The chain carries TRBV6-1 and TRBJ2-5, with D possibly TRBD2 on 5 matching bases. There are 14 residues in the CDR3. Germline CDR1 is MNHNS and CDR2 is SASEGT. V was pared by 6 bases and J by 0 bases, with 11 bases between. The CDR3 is CASRRTGYQETQYF. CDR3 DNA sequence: TGTGCCAGCAGGAGAACGGGATACCAAGAGACCCAGTACTTC.

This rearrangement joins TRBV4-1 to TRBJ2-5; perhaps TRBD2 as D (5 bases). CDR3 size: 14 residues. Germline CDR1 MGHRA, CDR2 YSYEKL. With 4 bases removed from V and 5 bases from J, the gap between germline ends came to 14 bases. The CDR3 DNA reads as TGCGCCAGCAGCCGAGGGTTAGGGTACGAGACCCAGTACTTC. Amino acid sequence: CASSRGLGYETQYF.

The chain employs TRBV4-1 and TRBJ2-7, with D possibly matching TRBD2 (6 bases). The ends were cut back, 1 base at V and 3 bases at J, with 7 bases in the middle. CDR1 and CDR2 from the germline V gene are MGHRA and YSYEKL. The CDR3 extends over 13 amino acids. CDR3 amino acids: CASSQVGGYEQYF. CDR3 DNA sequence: TGCGCCAGCAGCCAAGTGGGAGGCTACGAGCAGTACTTC.

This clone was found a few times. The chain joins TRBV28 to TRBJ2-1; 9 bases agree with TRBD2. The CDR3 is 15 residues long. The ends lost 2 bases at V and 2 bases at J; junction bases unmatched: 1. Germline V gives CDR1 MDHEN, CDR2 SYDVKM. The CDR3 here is CASSLAGGAYNEQFF. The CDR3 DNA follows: TGTGCCAGCAGTTTAGCGGGAGGGGCCTACAATGAGCAGTTCTTC.

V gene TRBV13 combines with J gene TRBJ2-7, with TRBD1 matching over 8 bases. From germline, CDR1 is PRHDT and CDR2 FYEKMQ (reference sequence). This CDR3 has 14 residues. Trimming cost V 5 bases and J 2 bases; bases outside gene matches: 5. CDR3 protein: CASSIRDRTYEQYF. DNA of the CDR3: TGTGCCAGCAGCATACGGGACAGGACCTACGAGCAGTACTTC.

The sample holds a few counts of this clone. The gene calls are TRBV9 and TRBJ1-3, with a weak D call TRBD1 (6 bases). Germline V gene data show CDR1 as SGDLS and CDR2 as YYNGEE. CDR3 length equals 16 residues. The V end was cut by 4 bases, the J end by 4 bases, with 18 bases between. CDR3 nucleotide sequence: TGTGCCAGCAGCCCCGGACAGACATTGAGGGGAAACACCATATATTTT. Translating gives CASSPGQTLRGNTIYF.

The CDR3 region has the DNA TGTGCCAGTAGTAGGGGGGTCCGGGAGACCCAGTACTTC. Amino acids: CASSRGVRETQYF. The rearrangement uses TRBV19 and TRBJ2-5; maybe TRBD2 (6 bases). Trimming removed 4 bases at V and 5 bases at J, with 11 bases between. The CDR3 totals 13 residues. Germline V gene lookup returns CDR1 LNHDA and CDR2 SQIVND (reference sequence).

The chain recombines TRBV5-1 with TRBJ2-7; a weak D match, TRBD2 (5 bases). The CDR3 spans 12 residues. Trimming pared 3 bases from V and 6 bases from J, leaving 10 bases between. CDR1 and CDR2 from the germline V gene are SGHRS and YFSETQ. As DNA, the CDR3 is TGCGCCAGCAGCTGGGATAGCGCCGAGCAGTACTTC. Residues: CASSWDSAEQYF.

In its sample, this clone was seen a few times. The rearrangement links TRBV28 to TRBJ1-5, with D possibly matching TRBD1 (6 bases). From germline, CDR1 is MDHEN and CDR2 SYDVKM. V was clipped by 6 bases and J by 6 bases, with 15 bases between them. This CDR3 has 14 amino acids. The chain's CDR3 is CASSEYRDGQPQHF. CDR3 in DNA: TGTGCCAGCAGCGAGTACAGGGACGGTCAGCCCCAGCATTTT.

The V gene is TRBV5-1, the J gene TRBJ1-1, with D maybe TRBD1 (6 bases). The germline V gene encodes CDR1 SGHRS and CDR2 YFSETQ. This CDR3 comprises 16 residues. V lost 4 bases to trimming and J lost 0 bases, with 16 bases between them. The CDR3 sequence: CASSPRDTGMNTEAFF. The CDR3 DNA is TGCGCCAGCAGCCCCCGGGACACAGGAATGAACACTGAAGCTTTCTTT.